This T cell receptor beta chain came from a study of blood T cell repertoires in COVID-19 (dated by TCRdb to 2018 to 2021). Regarding the study in general: The collaborator samples originated in the United States, Italy and Spain and spanned the acute and convalescent phases of COVID-19. The material from the prospective study consisted of cDNA or gDNA derived from T cells, B-cell-depleted T cells, or PBMCs. The dataset comprised deeply sampled blood TCRbeta repertoires from subjects exposed to, actively infected with, or recovered from COVID-19. The repertoires were released in a freely available public database intended as a resource for research on the immune response to SARS-CoV-2. The samples were drawn from two sources: the first 160 participants of the ongoing ImmuneRACE study, and 1,000 to 1,500 subjects contributed by 6 global collaborators. The sample metadata nearly always contained a de-identified subject ID, COVID-19 status, age in years and sex. HLA class I and class II types, where available, came from metadata supplied by the sample provider rather than from assay-based typing. The paper's findings and limits, for the study overall: How much clinical and demographic metadata was included differed by source and by participant, and the metadata was provided uncurated.

Comments on this clone: Its antigen remains undetermined. No quality values exist for individual bases; no much larger clone is one base distant.

The germline V gene provides CDR1 MNHEY and CDR2 SVGAGI. The CDR3 holds 16 amino acids from the cysteine to the phenylalanine. The CDR3 DNA has 48 bases and is translated from base 1. Compared with germline, V lacks 1 base and J lacks 1 base; bases without a gene match: 3. TCRbeta CDR3 regions were amplified from genomic DNA by means of the immunoSEQ Assay, a bias-controlled multiplex PCR. As for how the authors treated the data: The number of nucleated cells in each sample was estimated from the amplification of reference gene primers within the assay. To quantify the absolute abundance of each unique TCRbeta CDR3 rearrangement, sequence reads were collapsed and filtered. For each sample, productive Simpson clonality was calculated as the square root of Simpson's diversity index across productive rearrangements. The table comes from immuneACCESS by way of TCRdb, which keeps in-frame sequences with V and J called. Part of the clones is missing from these tables; in studies checked, under half for an unresolved V gene and the rest for unknown reasons. That table supplies the V and J calls and clone size; D and trimming were determined from the DNA. The sample includes around 190,000 clones, with over 75% observed a single time. The ten largest account for roughly a sixth of the sample.

In Seattle, one collaborating source enrolled patients while the infection was active and tracked those patients longitudinally over the course of disease. Whole blood was collected in K2EDTA tubes by collaborating institutions according to the institutions' own protocols. For TCRbeta analysis, collaborators shipped samples as frozen whole blood, isolated PBMCs, or DNA extracted from either of those sample types. The sequenced material came from peripheral blood. This clonotype was obtained from a middle-aged man with COVID-19, enrolled during active disease. The chain joins TRBV6-5 to TRBJ2-2; a stretch of 7 junction bases matches TRBD1. The base sequence is TGTGCCAGCAGTTACTTGACAGGGCAGAACACCGGGGAGCTGTTTTTT. It translates as CASSYLTGQNTGELFF.